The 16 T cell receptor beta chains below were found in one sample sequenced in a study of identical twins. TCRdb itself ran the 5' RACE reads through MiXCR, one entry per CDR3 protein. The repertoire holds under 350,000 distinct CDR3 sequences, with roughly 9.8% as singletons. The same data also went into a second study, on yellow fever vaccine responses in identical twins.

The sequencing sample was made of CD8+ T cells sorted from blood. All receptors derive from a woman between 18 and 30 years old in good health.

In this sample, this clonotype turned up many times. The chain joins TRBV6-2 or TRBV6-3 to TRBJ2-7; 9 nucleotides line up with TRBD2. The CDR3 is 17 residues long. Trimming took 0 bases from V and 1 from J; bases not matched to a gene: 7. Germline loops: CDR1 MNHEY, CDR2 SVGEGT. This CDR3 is CASSYSRLAGRSYEQYF. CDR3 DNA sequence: TGTGCCAGCAGTTACTCGAGGCTAGCGGGGCGTTCCTACGAGCAGTACTTC.

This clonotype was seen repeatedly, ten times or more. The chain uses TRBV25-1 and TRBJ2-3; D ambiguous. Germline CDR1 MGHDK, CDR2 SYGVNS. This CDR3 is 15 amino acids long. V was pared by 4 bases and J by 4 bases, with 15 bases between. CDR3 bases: TGTGCCAGCAGTGGAACCCCCCTGAGGCCAGATACGCAGTATTTT. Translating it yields CASSGTPLRPDTQYF.

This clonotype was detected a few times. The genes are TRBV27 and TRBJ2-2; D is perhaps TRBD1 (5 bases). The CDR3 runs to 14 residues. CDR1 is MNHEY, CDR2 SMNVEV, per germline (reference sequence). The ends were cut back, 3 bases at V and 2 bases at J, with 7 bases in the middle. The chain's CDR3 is CASSFRVNTGELFF. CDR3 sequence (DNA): TGTGCCAGCAGTTTCAGGGTTAACACCGGGGAGCTGTTTTTT.

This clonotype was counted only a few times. The CDR3 reads CSARTGSSYNEQFF. In DNA, the CDR3 is TGCAGTGCTAGAACAGGGAGCTCCTACAATGAGCAGTTCTTC. This sequence joins TRBV20-1 and TRBJ2-1, with a possible D match to TRBD1 (6 bases). With 2 bases removed from V and 0 bases from J, the gap between germline ends came to 8 bases. The CDR3 totals 14 residues. Germline CDR1 and CDR2: DFQATT and SNEGSKA (reference sequence).

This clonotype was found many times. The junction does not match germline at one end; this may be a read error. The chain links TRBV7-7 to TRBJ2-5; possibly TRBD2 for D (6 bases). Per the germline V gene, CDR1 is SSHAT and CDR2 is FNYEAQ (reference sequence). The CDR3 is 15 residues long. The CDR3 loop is CASSLSSGRSETQYF. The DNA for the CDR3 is TGTGCTAGCAGCTTATCGAGCGGGCGCTCGGAGACCCAGTACTTC.

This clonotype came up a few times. The CDR3 DNA reads as TGTGCCAGCAGCCCAGGTGGGACTAGCGGGAGCTGGGCAGAGACCCAGTACTTC. This sequence encodes CASSPGGTSGSWAETQYF. The rearrangement links TRBV12-3 or TRBV12-4 to TRBJ2-5, with 14 bases that match TRBD2. The CDR3 has 18 amino acids. After removal of 6 bases from V and 4 bases from J, the junction contained 13 bases not matched to a gene.

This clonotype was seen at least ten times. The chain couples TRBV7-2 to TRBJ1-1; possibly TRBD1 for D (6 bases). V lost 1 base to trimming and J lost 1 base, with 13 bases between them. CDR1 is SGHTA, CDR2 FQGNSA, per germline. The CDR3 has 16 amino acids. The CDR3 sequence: CASSLDWRGANTEAFF. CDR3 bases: TGTGCCAGCAGCTTAGACTGGCGGGGGGCGAACACTGAAGCTTTCTTT.

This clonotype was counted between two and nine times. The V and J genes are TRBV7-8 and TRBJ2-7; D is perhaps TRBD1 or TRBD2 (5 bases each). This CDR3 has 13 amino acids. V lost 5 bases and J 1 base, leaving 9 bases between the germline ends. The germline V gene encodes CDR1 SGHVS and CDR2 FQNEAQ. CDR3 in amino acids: CASSRGESYEQYF. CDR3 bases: TGTGCCAGCAGCAGGGGAGAGTCCTACGAGCAGTACTTC.

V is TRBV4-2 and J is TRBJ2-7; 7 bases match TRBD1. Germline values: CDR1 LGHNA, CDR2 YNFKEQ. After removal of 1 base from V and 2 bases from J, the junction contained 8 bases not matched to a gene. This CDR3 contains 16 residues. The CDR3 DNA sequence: TGTGCCAGCAGCCAAGGTACCGGGACAGAAGCCTACGAGCAGTACTTC. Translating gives CASSQGTGTEAYEQYF.

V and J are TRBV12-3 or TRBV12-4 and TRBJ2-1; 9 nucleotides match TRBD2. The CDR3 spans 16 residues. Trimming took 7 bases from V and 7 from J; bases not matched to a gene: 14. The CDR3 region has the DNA TGTGCCAGCAAAACACGGACTAGCGAAAGGCTAAATGAGCAGTTCTTC. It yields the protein CASKTRTSERLNEQFF.

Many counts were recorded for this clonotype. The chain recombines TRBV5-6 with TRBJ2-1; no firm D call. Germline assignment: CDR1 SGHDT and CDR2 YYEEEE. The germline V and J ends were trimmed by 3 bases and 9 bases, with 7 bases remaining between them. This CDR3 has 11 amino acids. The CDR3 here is CASSSTAEQFF. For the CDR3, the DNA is TGTGCCAGCAGCTCTACGGCTGAGCAGTTCTTC.

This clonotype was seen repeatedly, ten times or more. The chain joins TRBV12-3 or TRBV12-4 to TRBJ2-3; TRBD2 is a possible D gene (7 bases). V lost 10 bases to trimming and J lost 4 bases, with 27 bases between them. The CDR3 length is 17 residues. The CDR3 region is CATPVGGPSEGPDTQYF. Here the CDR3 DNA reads TGTGCCACTCCCGTGGGGGGGCCTAGCGAAGGGCCAGATACGCAGTATTTT.

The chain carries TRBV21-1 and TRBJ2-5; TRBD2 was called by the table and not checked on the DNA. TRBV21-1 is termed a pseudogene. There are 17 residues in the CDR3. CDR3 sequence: CASSKGQAGVPEETQYF. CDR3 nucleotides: TGTGCCAGCAGCAAAGGGCAAGCGGGAGTGCCCGAAGAGACCCAGTACTTC.

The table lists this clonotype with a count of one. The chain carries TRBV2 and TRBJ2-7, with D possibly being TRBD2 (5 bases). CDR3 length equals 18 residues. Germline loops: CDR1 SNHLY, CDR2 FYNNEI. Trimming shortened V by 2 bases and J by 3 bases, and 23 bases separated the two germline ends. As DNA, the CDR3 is TGTGCCAGCAGTGAATGGAGGAGGCCGAACCTTACCATCTACGAGCAGTACTTC. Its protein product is CASSEWRRPNLTIYEQYF.

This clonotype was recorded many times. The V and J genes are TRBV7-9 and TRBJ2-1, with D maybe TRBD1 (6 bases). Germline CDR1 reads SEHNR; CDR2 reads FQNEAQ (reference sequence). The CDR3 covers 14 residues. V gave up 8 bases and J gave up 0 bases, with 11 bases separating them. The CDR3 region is CASEDSSSYNEQFF. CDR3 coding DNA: TGTGCCAGCGAGGACAGCAGCTCCTACAATGAGCAGTTCTTC.

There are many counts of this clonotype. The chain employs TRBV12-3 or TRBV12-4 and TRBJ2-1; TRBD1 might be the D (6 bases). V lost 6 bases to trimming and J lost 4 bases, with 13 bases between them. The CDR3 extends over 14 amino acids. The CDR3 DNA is TGTGCCAGCAGGGAGGACAGCTATTACAATGAGCAGTTCTTC. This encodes CASREDSYYNEQFF.